Included here is one T cell receptor (beta chain) sequence, with context. Germline assignment: CDR1 SNHLY and CDR2 FYNNEI. Trimming took off 8 bases at V and 0 bases at J, with 5 bases between the two ends. The CDR3 totals 12 residues. The study recruited exposed participants who had met a COVID-19 case within 2 weeks before entry. Sequenced by immunoSEQ multiplex PCR; TCRdb stores in-frame clones only, minus some. The table includes more than 250,000 clones, roughly four fifths detected once. The data were taken from a study of blood T cell repertoires in COVID-19. The receptor was isolated from a man aged 35 to 55 who had been exposed to COVID-19. Source material: PBMCs or T cells enriched from blood (not recorded which). The rearrangement uses TRBV2 and TRBJ1-5; D is unresolved. The CDR3 DNA sequence: TGTGCCAGCGAGGATAGCAATCAGCCCCAGCATTTT. It translates to CASEDSNQPQHF.